The clone carrying this T cell receptor (beta chain) appeared once. Its target is not known. The entry originates in a study of graft-versus-host responses after intestinal transplantation. Study-wide background: Every transplant recipient was induced with anti-thymocyte globulin, then maintained on tacrolimus and steroids for about 3 years.

Method: immunoSEQ multiplex PCR; TCRdb's copy keeps in-frame clones and lacks some. The sample holds 60,000 to 65,000 clones, around 90% seen once. Overall study findings and caveats: Levels of circulating GvH clones at their peak were associated with early post-transplant HvG declines. Where graft-donor T cell macrochimerism was present, patients had high graft-versus-host to host-versus-graft clonal ratios in allografts. Recipient marrow showed GvH clones, some seen first in ileum or blood.

The graft tissue was processed, and this released both intraepithelial and lamina propria lymphocytes. The CDR3 length is 14 residues. Deletions cut 3 bases from V and 2 bases from J, with 9 bases between. Germline values: CDR1 MGHRA, CDR2 YSYEKL. This sequence originates from a human patient who received an intestinal transplant, so some T cells may come from the graft donor. The chain combines TRBV4-1 with TRBJ2-3, with D possibly matching TRBD2 (5 bases). Sequenced here: ileum tissue, sampled 350 to 400 days after transplant. This chain's CDR3 is CASSQSTNTDTQYF. For the CDR3, the DNA is TGCGCCAGCAGCCAGTCGACTAACACAGATACGCAGTATTTT.